This TCR beta chain came from a study of beta chain features in type 1 diabetes. Study-wide points: Across patients, naive, central memory and Treg TCRB repertoires exhibited apparently greater similarity than was observed across healthy donors.

This clone was seen a handful of times. What it binds is not known. As every portion of the isolated RNA was reverse transcribed, the sequencing read expressed TCRB transcripts. Sequencing was performed with immunoSEQ multiplex PCR; in TCRdb, only in-frame clones are kept and a portion is missing. The table includes 900,000 or so clones, 15% to 20% detected once. The CDR3 is 16 residues long. Looked up from germline, CDR1 is SGHNT and CDR2 is YYREEE (reference sequence). The ends lost 3 bases at V and 5 bases at J; junction bases unmatched: 9. A single heparinised draw of approximately 100 mL on average was taken per donor.

The sequence was collected from a young woman in good health. The chain couples TRBV5-4 to TRBJ2-2, with TRBD2 matching over 8 bases. Source material: naive CD4+ T cells from blood. The CDR3, as DNA: TGTGCCAGCAGCTGGGGGACTAGTGTCGTTACCGGGGAGCTGTTTTTT. It codes for CASSWGTSVVTGELFF. Using reference TRBV5-4 and TRBJ2-2 for the parts outside the CDR3, the full variable domain is ETGVTQSPTHLIKTRGQQVTLRCSSQSGHNTVSWYQQALGQGPQFIFQYYREEENGRGNFPPRFSGLQFPNYSSELNVNALELDDSALYLCASSWGTSVVTGELFFGEGSRLTVL.